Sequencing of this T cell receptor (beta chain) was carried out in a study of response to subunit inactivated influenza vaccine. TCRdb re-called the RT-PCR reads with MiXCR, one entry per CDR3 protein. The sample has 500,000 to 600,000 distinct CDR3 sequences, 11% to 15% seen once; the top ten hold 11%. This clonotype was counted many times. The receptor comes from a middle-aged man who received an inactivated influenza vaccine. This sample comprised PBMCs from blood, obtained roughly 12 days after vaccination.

The CDR3 reads CASSSDYRDEAYEQYF. The CDR3 DNA sequence: TGCGCCAGCAGTTCCGATTACCGGGACGAGGCCTACGAGCAGTACTTC. The V gene is TRBV4-3, the J gene TRBJ2-7; either TRBD1 or TRBD2 may fit D (5 bases each). Trimming left V 6 bases short and J 2 bases short, with 20 bases between. Per germline, CDR1 LGHNA and CDR2 YSLEER. The CDR3 is made up of 16 amino acids.